A selection of T cell receptor beta chains follows, all from one sample in a study of control samples from healthy donors and cancer patients. Sequenced by immunoSEQ multiplex PCR; TCRdb stores in-frame clones only, minus some. The sample includes just over 150,000 clones, roughly 90% of them seen just once. Sequencing was done on a sample of blood. These receptors were taken from a man under 40 in good health. Both conserved end residues are part of each CDR3. D genes are given only for firm matches. The size field is filled for only some rows; it gives once, few, many or a size class.

j_call,v_call,clone_size,d_call,cdr3_nt,cdr3_aa
TRBJ1-5,TRBV5-5,NA,TRBD1,TGTGCCAGCAGCCCCTTCAAGGGGGCTCAGCCCCAGCATTTT,CASSPFKGAQPQHF
TRBJ1-4,TRBV20-1,NA,NA,TGCAGTGCTAGCGAACGTGAAAAACTGTTTTTT,CSASEREKLFF
TRBJ1-3,TRBV10-3,NA,NA,TGTGCCACTACAGGGCTTGACACCATATATTTT,CATTGLDTIYF
TRBJ1-2,TRBV3-1/TRBV3-2,NA,TRBD1,TGTGCCAGCAGCCTTTCTCTGACAGGGACGGTCTATGGCTACACCTTC,CASSLSLTGTVYGYTF
TRBJ1-1,TRBV2,NA,NA,TGTGCCAGCATTAGGCGTCTACCTACCAGGGGCACTGAAGCTTTCTTT,CASIRRLPTRGTEAFF
TRBJ2-3,TRBV18,NA,NA,TGTGCCAGCTCACCACCAGGGGCACGTAATCCAGATACGCAGTATTTT,CASSPPGARNPDTQYF
TRBJ2-3,TRBV10-3,NA,NA,TGTGCCATCAGCTTACAGCAGGGCGATACGCAGTATTTT,CAISLQQGDTQYF
TRBJ1-1,TRBV28,NA,NA,TGTGCCAGCAGAAACACCCTCATTGGGTCTGCCGGGAACACTGAAGCTTTCTTT,CASRNTLIGSAGNTEAFF
TRBJ1-2,TRBV5-1,NA,NA,TGCGCCAGCAGCACCGGGACCAACTATGGCTACACCTTC,CASSTGTNYGYTF
TRBJ1-1,TRBV2,NA,TRBD1,TGTGCCAGCAGGGAAACGACAGGGAACCCTGAAGCTTTCTTT,CASRETTGNPEAFF
TRBJ1-2,TRBV3-1/TRBV3-2,many,NA,TGTGCCAGCAGCCAAGGGGGAGGCTCCTATGGCTACACCTTC,CASSQGGGSYGYTF
TRBJ2-7,TRBV29-1,NA,TRBD2,TGCAGCGTCGGGGGGGTTACGTACGAGCAGTACTTC,CSVGGVTYEQYF
TRBJ1-2,TRBV6-5,NA,NA,TGTGCCAGCACACCGGGACGGTTGAACTATGGCTACACCTTC,CASTPGRLNYGYTF
TRBJ1-5,TRBV12-3/TRBV12-4,few,TRBD1,TGTGCCAGCAGCAGGGGGAATCAGCCCCAGCATTTT,CASSRGNQPQHF
TRBJ2-7,TRBV28,NA,NA,TGTGCCAGCAGTTTACTGAGTCTGGACGAGCAGTACTTC,CASSLLSLDEQYF
TRBJ1-1,TRBV3-1/TRBV3-2,NA,NA,TGTGCCAGCAGCCAAGATAGTCGACAAAACACTGAAGCTTTCTTT,CASSQDSRQNTEAFF
TRBJ2-3,TRBV30,NA,TRBD2,TGTGCCAGCATGGGACTAGCGGGGACTAGCACAGATACGCAGTATTTT,CASMGLAGTSTDTQYF
TRBJ1-6,TRBV6-5,NA,TRBD1,TGTGCCAGCAGCCCGGGACAGGGTTATTCACCCCTCCACTTT,CASSPGQGYSPLHF
TRBJ1-1,TRBV7-9,NA,NA,TGTGCCAGCAGCCGAATTAGCACTGAAGCTTTCTTT,CASSRISTEAFF
TRBJ1-1,TRBV15,NA,NA,TGTGCCACCAGCAGAGATCAGCAGGTGAACACTGAAGCTTTCTTT,CATSRDQQVNTEAFF
TRBJ1-6,TRBV11-1,NA,TRBD1,TGTGCCAGCAGCTCATCCGGACAGGGTCGTTCACCCCTCCACTTT,CASSSSGQGRSPLHF
TRBJ2-5,TRBV24-1,NA,TRBD2,TGTGCCACCAGTAAGATAGCGGGAGGAGAGACCCAGTACTTC,CATSKIAGGETQYF
TRBJ2-2,TRBV19,NA,TRBD1,TGTGCCAGTACCCTCCGGACAGGCCTTGGGGCCGGGGAGCTGTTTTTT,CASTLRTGLGAGELFF
TRBJ1-6,TRBV5-5,NA,TRBD1,TGTGCCAGCAGCTTCCAGGGGGAACATAATTCACCCCTCCACTTT,CASSFQGEHNSPLHF
TRBJ2-5,TRBV9,NA,NA,TGTGCCAGCAGCCCCCCCCAGAGGCAAGAGACCCAGTACTTC,CASSPPQRQETQYF
TRBJ1-1,TRBV12-3/TRBV12-4,NA,NA,TGTGCCAGCAGTTTATCAACAGGATCAGCTTTCTTT,CASSLSTGSAFF
TRBJ1-2,TRBV3-1/TRBV3-2,few,NA,TGTGCCAGCAGCCAAAATCTGGAGACGAATGGCTACACCTTC,CASSQNLETNGYTF
TRBJ2-1,TRBV5-1,NA,NA,TGCGCCAGCAGCTTGGGGGACAATGTCTACAATGAGCAGTTCTTC,CASSLGDNVYNEQFF
TRBJ1-4,TRBV29-1,NA,NA,TGCAGCGTTGTAAGGGCGGTGGGAACTAATGAAAAACTGTTTTTT,CSVVRAVGTNEKLFF
TRBJ2-3,TRBV29-1,once,NA,TGCAGCGTTGCAAACGTTCCAGATACGCAGTATTTT,CSVANVPDTQYF
TRBJ1-6,TRBV5-4,NA,NA,TGTGCCAGCAGCTTTGAGTACCTGAATTCACCCCTCCACTTT,CASSFEYLNSPLHF
TRBJ1-5,TRBV3-1/TRBV3-2,NA,NA,TGTGCCAGCAGCCAAGGGACGACCTCCCGGAGCAATCAGCCCCAGCATTTT,CASSQGTTSRSNQPQHF
TRBJ1-4,TRBV19,NA,NA,TGTGCCAGTACTTGGGGCAGGGTCAATGAAAAACTGTTTTTT,CASTWGRVNEKLFF
TRBJ2-7,TRBV4-1,NA,NA,TGCGCCAGCAGCCAGGCCGACATGGGGTTCACCTACGAGCAGTACTTC,CASSQADMGFTYEQYF
TRBJ2-1,TRBV4-3,NA,NA,TGCGCCAGCTCGAACGAAGTCAACCCCTACAATGAGCAGTTCTTC,CASSNEVNPYNEQFF
TRBJ2-2,TRBV18,NA,TRBD1,TGTGCCAGCTCACCACGGGCTGGGGACAGGGGAAACACCGGGGAGCTGTTTTTT,CASSPRAGDRGNTGELFF
TRBJ1-2,TRBV7-8,NA,NA,TGTGCCAGCAGCTTAGTAGGGGGTGGAGGATACGGCTACACCTTC,CASSLVGGGGYGYTF
TRBJ2-7,TRBV14,NA,TRBD1,TGTGCCAGCAGAGTCACAGGGGCAGATGAGCAGTACTTC,CASRVTGADEQYF
TRBJ2-1,TRBV24-1,NA,NA,TGTGCCACCAGTGATCCGTCCACCTTGGACGGCGTCAACAATGAGCAGTTCTTC,CATSDPSTLDGVNNEQFF
TRBJ2-3,TRBV7-3,NA,TRBD2,TGTGCCAGCAGCTTAAAAGCGGGGGGGCTTGCAGATACGCAGTATTTT,CASSLKAGGLADTQYF
TRBJ1-2,TRBV20-1,NA,NA,TGCAGTGCTAGTGGCCTGCTGCACGGCTACACCTTC,CSASGLLHGYTF
TRBJ2-7,TRBV4-1,NA,NA,TGCGCCAGCAGCCAGGGCAGCTCCTACGAGCAGTACTTC,CASSQGSSYEQYF
TRBJ2-7,TRBV6-1,NA,NA,TGTGCCAGCAGTGAACAGGGAGACTACGAGCAGTACTTC,CASSEQGDYEQYF
TRBJ1-1,TRBV20-1,NA,NA,TGCAGTGCCCCCAGGAACACTGAAGCTTTCTTT,CSAPRNTEAFF
TRBJ1-2,TRBV14,NA,NA,TGTGCCAGCAGCCAGGCCGTCAGGGGTAGTGGCTACACCTTC,CASSQAVRGSGYTF
TRBJ2-7,TRBV9,NA,NA,TGTGCCAGCAGTGAGGGGACTCGGGACTCCTCGATCTACGAGCAGTACTTC,CASSEGTRDSSIYEQYF